This is a list of T cell receptor beta chains from one sample in a study of glioma-infiltrating T cells after dendritic cell vaccination. TCRdb keeps only in-frame clones here, not all; method: immunoSEQ multiplex PCR. This sample has 55,000 to 75,000 clones, with roughly 80% found just once. Sequenced here: blood, sampled after dendritic cell vaccination. These receptors were taken from a human donor with glioblastoma. The conserved cysteine and the conserved F or W are not part of the CDR3 here.

CDR3aa: ASSPLTSGGSSYNEQF
v_gene: TRBV18
j_gene: TRBJ2-1

CDR3aa: ASSGTASSYNSPLH
v_gene: TRBV27
j_gene: TRBJ1-6

CDR3aa: ASSQGHSYEQY
v_gene: TRBV14
j_gene: TRBJ2-7

CDR3aa: ASSTTGPSAF
v_gene: TRBV19
j_gene: TRBJ1-1

CDR3aa: ASSIGRIKEVNTEAF
v_gene: TRBV19
j_gene: TRBJ1-1

CDR3aa: ASSHNPGTGGSEQY
v_gene: TRBV4-2
j_gene: TRBJ2-7

CDR3aa: ASSLGGSRRAF
v_gene: TRBV13
j_gene: TRBJ1-1

CDR3aa: ASSLTGGTDTQY
v_gene: TRBV7-7
j_gene: TRBJ2-3

CDR3aa: AWSVESRQPQH
v_gene: TRBV30
j_gene: TRBJ1-5

CDR3aa: ASSFRVPGELF
v_gene: TRBV5-1
j_gene: TRBJ2-2

CDR3aa: ASSSLGQVDTGELF
v_gene: TRBV5-5
j_gene: TRBJ2-2

CDR3aa: ASEDTYSYEQY
v_gene: TRBV19
j_gene: TRBJ2-7

CDR3aa: ASSLARGSETQY
v_gene: TRBV7-2
j_gene: TRBJ2-5

CDR3aa: ASTQAAGGLNEQF
v_gene: TRBV27
j_gene: TRBJ2-1

CDR3aa: ASSLGLVANTEAF
v_gene: TRBV11-2
j_gene: TRBJ1-1

CDR3aa: ASPTPASGTDEAF
v_gene: TRBV25-1
j_gene: TRBJ1-1

CDR3aa: ASSSLLGLSLPYEQY
v_gene: TRBV27
j_gene: TRBJ2-7

CDR3aa: AWTTTGEQY
v_gene: TRBV30
j_gene: TRBJ2-7

CDR3aa: ASSQDFASGYEQY
v_gene: TRBV4-3
j_gene: TRBJ2-7

CDR3aa: ASSFRQENTGELF
v_gene: TRBV5-1
j_gene: TRBJ2-2

CDR3aa: ASRGAGGADTQY
v_gene: TRBV27
j_gene: TRBJ2-3

CDR3aa: ASSADRARHNEQF
v_gene: TRBV18
j_gene: TRBJ2-1

CDR3aa: ASSAPQAGGLYEQY
v_gene: TRBV9
j_gene: TRBJ2-7

CDR3aa: ASRTGGQPQH
v_gene: TRBV6-5
j_gene: TRBJ1-5

CDR3aa: ASSLWQGHEQY
v_gene: TRBV7-8
j_gene: TRBJ2-7

CDR3aa: ASSQGQGFSGNTIY
v_gene: TRBV4-2
j_gene: TRBJ1-3

CDR3aa: ASSLRTEED
v_gene: TRBV5-6
j_gene: TRBJ2-7

CDR3aa: ASSQGHYEQY
v_gene: TRBV4-1
j_gene: TRBJ2-7

CDR3aa: ASSYKDLANYEQY
v_gene: TRBV6-5
j_gene: TRBJ2-7

CDR3aa: ASSQVLQERAQY
v_gene: TRBV4-1
j_gene: TRBJ2-5

CDR3aa: ASYREGGYGYT
v_gene: TRBV2
j_gene: TRBJ1-2

CDR3aa: ASSLLRDGINEQF
v_gene: TRBV18
j_gene: TRBJ2-1

CDR3aa: ASSDASTGGRDTQY
v_gene: TRBV11-1
j_gene: TRBJ2-3

CDR3aa: ASSVGLGVIYEQY
v_gene: TRBV9
j_gene: TRBJ2-7

CDR3aa: ASSEDSDYEQY
v_gene: TRBV2
j_gene: TRBJ2-7

CDR3aa: ASSLSLAQPQH
v_gene: TRBV11-2
j_gene: TRBJ1-5